The present TCR beta chain was sequenced within a study of cytomegalovirus exposure and HLA in healthy donors. Here immunoSEQ multiplex PCR was the method, and the copy in TCRdb shows in-frame clones only, minus some. The sample records 85,000 to 130,000 clones, less than 90% being singletons. Germline assignment: CDR1 KGHSH and CDR2 LQKENI. V lost 1 base to trimming and J lost 0 bases, with 6 bases between them. The CDR3 has 14 amino acids. The origin of this receptor is a woman between 18 and 29 years old in good health and CMV-seropositive. This sequence joins TRBV18 and TRBJ1-1; weak D call: TRBD1 (5 bases). Sequenced: PBMCs. DNA for the CDR3: TGTGCCAGCTCACCACAGGGGATGAACACTGAAGCTTTCTTT. Amino acid sequence: CASSPQGMNTEAFF.